The rows below give T cell receptor beta chains drawn from one sample of a study of cytomegalovirus exposure and HLA in healthy donors. Profiling relied on immunoSEQ multiplex PCR, and the TCRdb table lists in-frame clones only, not all of them. The table includes some 130,000 clones, about three quarters detected once. The material sequenced was PBMCs. These receptors came from a human donor in good health. Each CDR3 is given with its conserved first and last residue. D genes are given only for firm matches. Size tells how often a clone was seen (once, few, many) or the class of an expanded clone, and some rows leave it out.

j_call | v_call | clone_size | d_call | cdr3_nt | cdr3_aa
TRBJ1-1 | TRBV7-9 | NA | NA | TGTGCCAGCAGCCTAGACGGGGTTGAAGCTTTCTTT | CASSLDGVEAFF
TRBJ2-6 | TRBV6-1 | NA | NA | TGTGCCAGCAGTGTATGGGACATACAAAACTCTGGGGCCAACGTCCTGACTTTC | CASSVWDIQNSGANVLTF
TRBJ2-1 | TRBV30 | NA | TRBD2 | TGTGCCTGGAGTACCCGCGGGAGGGGGTCTGAGCAGTTCTTC | CAWSTRGRGSEQFF
TRBJ2-7 | TRBV28 | NA | TRBD2 | TGTGCCAGCCGACTAGCGGCTTCCTACGAGCAGTACTTC | CASRLAASYEQYF
TRBJ2-5 | TRBV11-2 | NA | TRBD2 | TGTGCCAGCAGCTTAGATAGCGGGAGATGGGAGGCCCAGTACTTC | CASSLDSGRWEAQYF
TRBJ1-1 | TRBV7-2 | NA | TRBD1 | TGTGCCAGCAGGGAACAGGGGGCCCCTGAAGCTTTCTTT | CASREQGAPEAFF
TRBJ2-3 | TRBV6-1 | many | NA | TGTGCCAGCAGTGAACTGGCGCTAGACCCCTCAGATACGCAGTATTTT | CASSELALDPSDTQYF
TRBJ1-2 | TRBV6-6 | NA | NA | TGTGCCACTAAAACCACAGGGTGGTATGGCTACACCTTC | CATKTTGWYGYTF
TRBJ2-7 | TRBV10-3 | NA | NA | TGTGCCATCAGTGATCCCGCAGGGGCGAACGAGCAGTACTTC | CAISDPAGANEQYF
TRBJ2-7 | TRBV10-2 | NA | NA | TGCGCCTCGCGGGTCAGCGGCTCCAACTGGGGGCAGTACTTC | CASRVSGSNWGQYF
TRBJ1-2 | TRBV19 | NA | NA | TGTGCCAGTAGTAGTGGGACAAGGACTGGTTATGGCTACACCTTC | CASSSGTRTGYGYTF
TRBJ1-1 | TRBV27 | NA | NA | TGTGCCAGCAGTTTAACAGGCGGAAACACTGAAGCTTTCTTT | CASSLTGGNTEAFF
TRBJ2-7 | TRBV7-2 | NA | NA | TGTGCCAGCAGCCTCGAGGCCCTCGGCGAGCAGTACTTC | CASSLEALGEQYF
TRBJ1-6 | TRBV7-2 | NA | TRBD1 | TGTGCCAGCAGCTTTGGACAGGGTAACCCCCATAGTTCACCCCTCCACTTT | CASSFGQGNPHSSPLHF
TRBJ2-7 | TRBV18 | NA | NA | TGTGCCAGCTCACCGGTCGTGGCAGGAGGTAACGAGCAGTACTTC | CASSPVVAGGNEQYF
TRBJ1-5 | TRBV30 | NA | TRBD1 | TGTGCCTGGAGCCCCCCCAGGGGGGATCAGCCCCAGCATTTT | CAWSPPRGDQPQHF
TRBJ1-2 | TRBV7-2 | NA | NA | TGTGCCAGCAGCCATGGCGGGGGGGGGAACTATGGCTACACCTTC | CASSHGGGGNYGYTF
TRBJ2-7 | TRBV18 | NA | TRBD1 | TGTGCCAGCTCACCCCATAGGACAGGAGCGATCTCCTACGAGCAGTACTTC | CASSPHRTGAISYEQYF
TRBJ2-3 | TRBV7-2 | NA | NA | TGTGCCAGCAGCGAGAGGGGGGGCCGCACAGATACGCAGTATTTT | CASSERGGRTDTQYF
TRBJ2-2 | TRBV7-2 | NA | TRBD1 | TGTGCCAGCAGCTACCGGACAGGGACCGGGGAGCTGTTTTTT | CASSYRTGTGELFF
TRBJ2-1 | TRBV4-1 | NA | NA | TGCGCCAGCAGCCGATATAGGGAGAGCAATGAGCAGTTCTTC | CASSRYRESNEQFF
TRBJ1-1 | TRBV19 | NA | NA | TGTGCCAGTAGTATAGCCCCGAACATGAACACTGAAGCTTTCTTT | CASSIAPNMNTEAFF
TRBJ2-2 | TRBV5-6 | NA | TRBD2 | TGTGCCAGCACCGTGTGGGGACTAGCGGCTCGGGCCGGGGAGCTGTTTTTT | CASTVWGLAARAGELFF
TRBJ2-7 | TRBV19 | NA | NA | TGTGCCAGTAGTATAGACCCCGGGGACGAGCAGTACTTC | CASSIDPGDEQYF
TRBJ1-4 | TRBV5-1 | NA | NA | TGCGCCAGCAGCGGGACCCGACAGGATTATTCAACTAATGAAAAACTGTTTTTT | CASSGTRQDYSTNEKLFF
TRBJ1-1 | TRBV10-1 | NA | TRBD1 | TGCGCCATCCCGACCGGCCCCCGGGACAGGGAGGGGTCGAACACTGAAGCTTTCTTT | CAIPTGPRDREGSNTEAFF
TRBJ1-6 | TRBV6-5 | NA | TRBD1 | TGTGCCAGCAGTTACTCAGGGACAGGGGGTTCACCCCTCCACTTT | CASSYSGTGGSPLHF
TRBJ2-7 | TRBV9 | few | NA | TGTGCCAGCAGCGCTCCAGGGTCCTACGAGCAGTACTTC | CASSAPGSYEQYF
TRBJ2-1 | TRBV6-6 | few | TRBD2 | TGTGCCAGCAGTTACGACCCGGGACTAGCGCCCCTGGGGCAGTTCTTC | CASSYDPGLAPLGQFF
TRBJ1-2 | TRBV2 | NA | NA | TGTGCCAGCAGTCGGCCGAGGGACTACACCTTC | CASSRPRDYTF
TRBJ2-7 | TRBV7-2 | NA | NA | TGTGCCAGCACCAAAGACTACGCTTCCTACGAGCAGTACTTC | CASTKDYASYEQYF
TRBJ1-5 | TRBV6-1 | NA | NA | TGTGCCAGCAGCCTAAGCGAAGACGGTAATCAGCCCCAGCATTTT | CASSLSEDGNQPQHF
TRBJ2-5 | TRBV5-4 | NA | NA | TGTGCCAGCAGCTTGGTCCCCGCGGAGACCCAGTACTTC | CASSLVPAETQYF
TRBJ1-2 | TRBV29-1 | NA | NA | TGCAGCGTCGCTGGACAGAACTATGGCTACACCTTC | CSVAGQNYGYTF
TRBJ2-5 | TRBV7-9 | NA | NA | TGTGCCAGCAGCTTAGAGATTTGGCGGGCCAAAAACCAAGAGACCCAGTACTTC | CASSLEIWRAKNQETQYF
TRBJ1-4 | TRBV5-1 | NA | TRBD1 | TGCGCCAGCAGCTTGGGACAGGGGGGGAATGAAAAACTGTTTTTT | CASSLGQGGNEKLFF
TRBJ1-2 | TRBV7-9 | NA | NA | TGTTCCAGCAGCTTCGCAGGTAGCTATGGCTACACCTTC | CSSSFAGSYGYTF
TRBJ1-5 | TRBV27 | NA | NA | TGTGCCAGCAGTTTATCGTTTAGCTATAGCAATCAGCCCCAGCATTTT | CASSLSFSYSNQPQHF
TRBJ2-1 | TRBV19 | NA | TRBD2 | TGTGCCAGTAGTATTCGAAGGCCTGGAGCGGGAGCTTCCTACAATGAGCAGTTCTTC | CASSIRRPGAGASYNEQFF
TRBJ2-1 | TRBV11-2 | NA | TRBD2 | TGTGCCAGCAGCTTACCAGCGGGGGGGGACAATGAGCAGTTCTTC | CASSLPAGGDNEQFF
TRBJ2-1 | TRBV19 | NA | TRBD2 | TGTGCCAGTAGTCACCGACTAGCGAGCCCAGGTGAGCAGTTCTTC | CASSHRLASPGEQFF
TRBJ2-5 | TRBV5-6 | NA | TRBD2 | TGTGCCAGCAGCCAGCGGGGACCCAACATAGAGACCCAGTACTTC | CASSQRGPNIETQYF
TRBJ2-1 | TRBV5-4 | NA | TRBD2 | TGTGCCAGCAGCTTGGGCCCTAGCGGTCTAAACTCCTACAATGAGCAGTTCTTC | CASSLGPSGLNSYNEQFF
TRBJ1-5 | TRBV30 | NA | NA | TGTGCCTGGAGTCCGACCCCCGGAGCAGGCAATCAGCCCCAGCATTTT | CAWSPTPGAGNQPQHF
TRBJ1-5 | TRBV9 | few | NA | TGTGCCAGCAGCGTTGGCATCGATCAGCCCCAGCATTTT | CASSVGIDQPQHF
TRBJ2-7 | TRBV7-9 | few | NA | TGTGCCAGCAGCGAGGAGGGCCATCCATCGGAGCAGTACTTC | CASSEEGHPSEQYF